This T cell receptor beta chain was observed in a study of neurological immune-mediated disorders. TCRdb recomputed calls from the 5' RACE reads with MiXCR, one row per CDR3 protein. The sample carries roughly 100,000 distinct CDR3 sequences, 11% recorded once. The time point here: longitudinal time-point 3. This clonotype was observed at least ten times. The V end lost 1 base, the J end lost 9 bases, and 1 base lay between the germline ends. The CDR3 runs to 11 residues. The V gene is TRBV12-3 or TRBV12-4, the J gene TRBJ1-6, with D hard to call. This sequence originates from a female donor with HTLV-1-associated myelopathy (HAM/TSP). The sequencing sample was made of PBMCs. The CDR3 DNA reads TGTGCCAGCAGTTTAGTTTCACCCCTCCACTTT. Its translation: CASSLVSPLHF.